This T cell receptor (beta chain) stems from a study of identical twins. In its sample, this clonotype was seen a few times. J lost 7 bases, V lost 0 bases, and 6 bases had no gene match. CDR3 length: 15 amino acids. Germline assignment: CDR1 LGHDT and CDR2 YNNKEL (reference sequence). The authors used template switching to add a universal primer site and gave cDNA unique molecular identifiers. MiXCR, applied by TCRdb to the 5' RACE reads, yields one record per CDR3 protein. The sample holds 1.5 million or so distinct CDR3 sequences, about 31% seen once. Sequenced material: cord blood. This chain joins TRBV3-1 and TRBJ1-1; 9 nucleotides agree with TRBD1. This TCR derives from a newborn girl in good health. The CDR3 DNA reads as TGTGCCAGCAGCCAAGATCCCTTGACAGGGGGTGAAGCTTTCTTT. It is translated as CASSQDPLTGGEAFF. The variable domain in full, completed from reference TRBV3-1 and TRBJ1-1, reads DTAVSQTPKYLVTQMGNDKSIKCEQNLGHDTMYWYKQDSKKFLKIMFSYNNKELIINETVPNRFSPKSPDKAHLNLHINSLELGDSAVYFCASSQDPLTGGEAFFGQGTRLTVV.